What follows are 23 T cell receptor beta chains derived from one specimen sequenced in a study of CXCR3-negative and CXCR3-positive naive CD8 T cells. Notes on the study in general: Against CXCR3-negative naive cells, CXCR3-positive naive cells showed more hydrophobic TRB CDR3s.

These receptors' targets are unknown. The libraries of TRB cDNA were constructed through 5' RACE using UMI labels. TCRdb re-called the 5' RACE reads; one entry per CDR3 protein, DNA not given. The sample yields 60,000 to 65,000 distinct CDR3 sequences, of which the top ten take up roughly 0.73%. The specimen sequenced was naive CXCR3+ CD8+ T cells from blood. Documented subset: CD45RO-CCR7+CD27+CD95- naive CD8+ T cells expressing CXCR3 (TNR3+). These receptors all come from a human donor in good health. Some clones in this sample may be carry-over from other donors' samples.

The chain couples TRBV7-3 to TRBJ2-2. The CDR3 totals 14 residues. Germline V gene data show CDR1 as SGHTA and CDR2 as FQGTGA. CDR3 region: CASSELANTGELFF.

The V and J genes are TRBV7-9 and TRBJ1-2. Germline CDR1 reads SEHNR; CDR2 reads FQNEAQ (reference sequence). This CDR3 comprises 13 residues. This chain's CDR3 is CASSLGEDYGYTF.

The V and J genes are TRBV29-1 and TRBJ2-1; no DNA is available, so the TRBD1 call from TCRdb remains unchecked. Germline V gene data show CDR1 as SQVTM and CDR2 as ANQGSEA. The CDR3 consists of 16 residues. The CDR3 is CSFTSGQGRKYNEQFF.

V gene TRBV12-3 or TRBV12-4 combines with J gene TRBJ1-6; the D call from TCRdb, TRBD1, cannot be confirmed without DNA. This CDR3 contains 14 residues. This CDR3 is CASRWDSDNSPLHF.

This sequence joins TRBV4-3 and TRBJ2-7; TCRdb designates TRBD1, a call that cannot be tested without DNA. CDR1 and CDR2 (germline): LGHNA, YSLEER. CDR3 size: 15 residues. The CDR3 is CASSQDGGNTYEQYF.

The chain has TRBV7-9 and TRBJ1-2. Germline V gene lookup returns CDR1 SEHNR and CDR2 FQNEAQ (reference sequence). The CDR3 runs 11 residues. The CDR3: CASSLYAGYTF. The full variable domain, with the rest looked up from reference TRBV7-9 and TRBJ1-2, is DTGVSQNPRHKITKRGQNVTFRCDPISEHNRLYWYRQTLGQGPEFLTYFQNEAQLEKSRLLSDRFSAERPKGSFSTLEIQRTEQGDSAMYLCASSLYAGYTFGSGTRLTVV.

The chain has TRBV19 and TRBJ2-7. The CDR3 covers 12 residues. Germline CDR1 and CDR2: LNHDA and SQIVND (reference sequence). The CDR3 here is CASSTGSDEQYF. The variable domain in full, with the rest retrieved from reference TRBV19 and TRBJ2-7, is DGGITQSPKYLFRKEGQNVTLSCEQNLNHDAMYWYRQDPGQGLRLIYYSQIVNDFQKGDIAEGYSVSREKKESFPLTVTSAQKNPTAFYLCASSTGSDEQYFGPGTRLTVT.

J is TRBJ1-5 and V is TRBV20-1. The germline V gene encodes CDR1 DFQATT and CDR2 SNEGSKA (reference sequence). The CDR3 has 11 amino acids. The CDR3 protein is CSASVGQPQHF.

The V call is TRBV20-1, the J call TRBJ2-5. CDR3 size: 15 residues. Per germline, CDR1 DFQATT and CDR2 SNEGSKA (reference sequence). CDR3 sequence reads: CSARVSWSSQETQYF.

This rearrangement joins TRBV14 to TRBJ2-2. Germline lookup yields CDR1 SGHDN and CDR2 FVKESK. The CDR3 length is 15 residues. The CDR3 sequence: CASSPPRPNTGELFF.

The chain combines TRBV6-5 with TRBJ2-5; the TCRdb call, TRBD2, lacks DNA for checking. The V gene's germline CDR1 is MNHEY and CDR2 SVGAGI. The CDR3 runs to 16 residues. The CDR3 sequence: CASSYDSGGAAETQYF.

The chain is built from TRBV20-1 and TRBJ2-7; TCRdb calls TRBD1, which cannot be checked without DNA. The germline V gene encodes CDR1 DFQATT and CDR2 SNEGSKA (reference sequence). This CDR3 comprises 13 residues. CDR3 protein: CSALTGGAYEQYF.

This chain connects TRBV7-9 to TRBJ2-1. CDR1 is SEHNR and CDR2 is FQNEAQ in the germline V gene (reference sequence). This CDR3 has 15 residues. Here the CDR3 reads CASSLAGSSYNEQFF.

The chain carries TRBV3-1 and TRBJ2-1; absent DNA, TCRdb's TRBD2 call cannot be checked. Germline CDR1 reads LGHDT; CDR2 reads YNNKEL (reference sequence). The CDR3 has 18 residues. The CDR3 loop is CASSQEQALHRRPNEQFF.

This chain uses TRBV20-1 with TRBJ2-7; TCRdb designates TRBD2, a call that cannot be tested without DNA. This CDR3 has 11 residues. The germline CDR1 and CDR2 sequences are DFQATT and SNEGSKA (reference sequence). The CDR3 here is CSAWSPYEQYF.

The rearrangement uses TRBV12-3 or TRBV12-4 and TRBJ2-2; there is no DNA to check the TCRdb D call of TRBD1. CDR3 length equals 15 residues. This CDR3 is CASSPWTENTGELFF.

The genes are TRBV10-3 and TRBJ2-2. Germline V gene data show CDR1 as ENHRY and CDR2 as SYGVKD. This CDR3 has 12 residues. CDR3 region: CAIRRHTGELFF.

The V gene is TRBV11-2, the J gene TRBJ2-2; as DNA is missing, the TRBD1 call by TCRdb cannot be tested. Germline assignment: CDR1 SGHAT and CDR2 FQNNGV. CDR3 size: 16 residues. The CDR3: CASSFLIIRGAGELFF.

The rearrangement uses TRBV7-9 and TRBJ1-1; there is no DNA to check the TCRdb D call of TRBD1. Germline CDR1 and CDR2: SEHNR and FQNEAQ (reference sequence). The CDR3 is 17 amino acids. The CDR3 reads CASSFQPGQGMNTEAFF.

This chain uses TRBV29-1 with TRBJ1-1; TCRdb lists TRBD1, though no DNA is available to test this call. Germline-derived CDR1 and CDR2 are SQVTM and ANQGSEA. The CDR3 contains 13 residues. CDR3 residues: CSVEGDRATEAFF. The entire variable domain, with the rest obtained from reference TRBV29-1 and TRBJ1-1, is as follows: SAVISQKPSRDICQRGTSLTIQCQVDSQVTMMFWYRQQPGQSLTLIATANQGSEATYESGFVIDKFPISRPNLTFSTLTVSNMSPEDSSIYLCSVEGDRATEAFFGQGTRLTVV.

This sequence joins TRBV4-3 and TRBJ2-2; TCRdb designates TRBD2, a call that cannot be tested without DNA. There are 18 residues in the CDR3. In germline, CDR1 is LGHNA, CDR2 YSLEER. The CDR3 reads CASSQEATGLSRPGELFF.

The genes are TRBV7-8 and TRBJ2-7; TCRdb names TRBD1, which stays unverified in the absence of DNA. CDR3 length: 16 amino acids. CDR1 is SGHVS and CDR2 is FQNEAQ in the germline V gene. The CDR3 sequence is CASSFGQGVFPGEQYF.

This chain uses TRBV29-1 with TRBJ2-7; no DNA is available, so the TRBD1 call from TCRdb remains unchecked. Germline V gives CDR1 SQVTM, CDR2 ANQGSEA. There are 12 residues in the CDR3. CDR3 protein: CSVEDRVHEQYF.